Sequencing of this T cell receptor beta chain was carried out in a study of T cells in Graves' hyperthyroidism and ophthalmopathy. Authors of the study amplified TCR beta CDR3 regions from RNA transcripts. First-round RT-PCR with HTBI primers amplified the TCR CDR3 region. In TCRdb, the multiplex PCR reads were re-called with MiXCR into one record per CDR3 protein. The sample records more than 500,000 distinct CDR3 sequences, roughly a sixth being singletons. The J segment lost 1 base and the V segment lost 4 bases, leaving 11 bases of the junction unmatched. The germline V gene encodes CDR1 SGHAT and CDR2 FQNNGV. The CDR3 totals 17 residues. This clonotype was counted many times.

Input material: blood. The chain couples TRBV11-2 to TRBJ2-7, with TRBD2 matching over 9 bases. The TCR sequence derives from a woman aged 25 to 45 with Graves' ophthalmopathy. The CDR3 region has the DNA TGTGCCAGCAGCTCAACGAATACTAGCGGGCCTTCCTACGAGCAGTACTTC. It encodes CASSSTNTSGPSYEQYF.